The 14 T cell receptor beta chains in this list originate from one sample, sequenced in a study of PD-1 blockade in classical Hodgkin lymphoma. Time point in this sample: cycle 4 day 1 (C4D1), after 6 weeks of nivolumab. With no exception, relapse followed autologous stem cell transplantation in all patients, and brentuximab vedotin exposure varied. Sequenced by immunoSEQ multiplex PCR; TCRdb stores in-frame clones only, minus some. Among around 90,000 clones listed, 78% were seen once. The sample was peripheral blood mononuclear cells (PBMCs), taken before the fourth cycle of nivolumab. Receptors originate from a human donor with classical Hodgkin lymphoma.

The V call is TRBV27, the J call TRBJ1-4; TRBD1 might be the D (6 bases). This CDR3 has 15 amino acids. Germline V gives CDR1 MNHEY, CDR2 SMNVEV (reference sequence). V lost 5 bases to trimming and J lost 6 bases, with 16 bases between them. The DNA for the CDR3 is TGTGCCAGCAGTCTAACGAGGGGGTCGTATGAAAAACTGTTTTTT. Amino acids: CASSLTRGSYEKLFF.

The V and J genes are TRBV7-2 and TRBJ2-5; 7 bases map to TRBD1. This CDR3 is 13 amino acids long. Unmatched junction bases numbered 0, after V lost 2 bases and J lost 3 bases. Looked up from germline, CDR1 is SGHTA and CDR2 is FQGNSA. The CDR3 loop is CASSLTGEETQYF. CDR3 bases: TGTGCCAGCAGCTTAACAGGGGAAGAGACCCAGTACTTC.

The V call is TRBV2, the J call TRBJ1-5; D is uncertain. V was pared by 1 base and J by 5 bases, with 9 bases between. The CDR3 loop spans 14 amino acids. Germline CDR1 and CDR2: SNHLY and FYNNEI. CDR3 DNA: TGTGCCAGCAGTGAAGGGCAAATCGATCAGCCCCAGCATTTT. Amino acid sequence: CASSEGQIDQPQHF.

The rearrangement joins TRBV7-7 to TRBJ2-2; D is uncertain. The ends were cut back, 5 bases at V and 1 base at J, with 8 bases in the middle. The V gene's germline CDR1 is SSHAT and CDR2 FNYEAQ (reference sequence). CDR3 length equals 14 residues. DNA for the CDR3: TGTGCCAGCAGCGCCTCAGTGAACACCGGGGAGCTGTTTTTT. Encoded protein: CASSASVNTGELFF. The full variable domain, in which reference TRBV7-7 and TRBJ2-2 provide the parts outside the CDR3, is GAGVSQSPRYKVTKRGQDVTLRCDPISSHATLYWYQQALGQGPEFLTYFNYEAQPDKSGLPSDRFSAERPEGSISTLTIQRTEQRDSAMYRCASSASVNTGELFFGEGSRLTVL.

In its sample, this clone was seen a few times. CDR3 region: CASSNGANSPLHF. In DNA form, the CDR3 reads TGTGCCAGCAGTAACGGGGCGAATTCACCCCTCCACTTT. The rearrangement joins TRBV6-4 to TRBJ1-6, with D perhaps matching TRBD1 (5 bases). Trimming removed 5 bases from V and 7 bases from J, with 9 bases in between. The germline gives CDR1 MRHNA, CDR2 SNTAGT. The CDR3 is 13 residues long.

CDR3 amino acids: CASSLVGGQETQYF. The CDR3 bases are TGTGCCAGCAGCTTGGTAGGGGGCCAAGAGACCCAGTACTTC. The V gene is TRBV7-2, the J gene TRBJ2-5; a possible D gene is TRBD1 (6 bases). The CDR3 length is 14 residues. V lost 3 bases and J 1 base, leaving 9 bases between the germline ends. CDR1 SGHTA and CDR2 FQGNSA come from the germline V gene.

The rearrangement joins TRBV18 to TRBJ2-7; 8 bases align to TRBD1. The CDR3 covers 16 residues. From germline, CDR1 is KGHSH and CDR2 LQKENI. Trimming at V came to 1 base and at J to 0 bases, leaving 5 bases not matched to a gene. The CDR3 protein is CASSPLTGGSSYEQYF. CDR3 bases: TGTGCCAGCTCACCACTTACAGGGGGGAGCTCCTACGAGCAGTACTTC. The full variable domain, with the rest looked up from reference TRBV18 and TRBJ2-7, is NAGVMQNPRHLVRRRGQEARLRCSPMKGHSHVYWYRQLPEEGLKFMVYLQKENIIDESGMPKERFSAEFPKEGPSILRIQQVVRGDSAAYFCASSPLTGGSSYEQYFGPGTRLTVT.

The rearrangement joins TRBV5-6 to TRBJ1-6; weak D call: TRBD1 (5 bases). V lost 3 bases and J 8 bases, leaving 12 bases between the germline ends. The CDR3 covers 14 residues. CDR1 and CDR2 from the germline V gene are SGHDT and YYEEEE. This chain's CDR3 is CASSSPGRDSPLHF. The CDR3 coding sequence is TGTGCCAGCAGCTCCCCAGGGCGGGATTCACCCCTCCACTTT. Full variable domain (outside the CDR3, taken from reference TRBV5-6 and TRBJ1-6): DAGVTQSPTHLIKTRGQQVTLRCSPKSGHDTVSWYQQALGQGPQFIFQYYEEEERQRGNFPDRFSGHQFPNYSSELNVNALLLGDSALYLCASSSPGRDSPLHFGNGTRLTVT.

The rearrangement links TRBV2 to TRBJ1-1; tentatively, D is TRBD1 (5 bases). Trimming removed 6 bases from V and 5 bases from J, with 13 bases in between. Germline assignment: CDR1 SNHLY and CDR2 FYNNEI. The CDR3 contains 13 residues. CDR3 nucleotides: TGTGCCAGCAGGGGGGGAGGGTGGACTGAAGCTTTCTTT. Amino acids: CASRGGGWTEAFF.

This clone was seen a handful of times. The V call is TRBV28, the J call TRBJ2-6; D is perhaps TRBD1 (7 bases). V gave up 0 bases and J gave up 0 bases, with 12 bases separating them. The CDR3 consists of 18 residues. Germline assignment: CDR1 MDHEN and CDR2 SYDVKM. The CDR3 loop is CASSLWQGDSSGANVLTF. Here the CDR3 DNA reads TGTGCCAGCAGTTTATGGCAGGGGGACTCCTCTGGGGCCAACGTCCTGACTTTC.

This clone has only one observation. The CDR3 DNA is TGTGCCAGCAGCTTGGCGGTGGGGGGTTACCAAGAGACCCAGTACTTC. It encodes CASSLAVGGYQETQYF. This chain links TRBV5-6 with TRBJ2-5, with a weak D call TRBD2 (6 bases). The CDR3 loop spans 16 amino acids. CDR1 is SGHDT and CDR2 is YYEEEE in the germline V gene. Trimming removed 0 bases from V and 0 bases from J, with 12 bases in between. Together with reference TRBV5-6 and TRBJ2-5, the CDR3 gives the full variable domain: DAGVTQSPTHLIKTRGQQVTLRCSPKSGHDTVSWYQQALGQGPQFIFQYYEEEERQRGNFPDRFSGHQFPNYSSELNVNALLLGDSALYLCASSLAVGGYQETQYFGPGTRLLVL.

The gene calls are TRBV7-9 and TRBJ2-7, with 10 positions matching TRBD2. Germline trimming cut 5 bases from V and 3 bases from J; bases unmatched to any gene: 4. Germline loops: CDR1 SEHNR, CDR2 FQNEAQ (reference sequence). The CDR3 sequence is 14 residues long. In DNA, the CDR3 is TGTGCCAGCAGCCTCTTAGCGGGGGGCTACGAGCAGTACTTC. This gives the protein CASSLLAGGYEQYF.

This chain links TRBV19 with TRBJ2-2; a possible D gene is TRBD1 (6 bases). The CDR3 is 14 amino acids. V lost 5 bases and J 4 bases, leaving 11 bases between the germline ends. CDR1 is LNHDA, CDR2 SQIVND, per germline (reference sequence). This CDR3 is CASSFRQATGELFF. CDR3 DNA: TGTGCCAGTAGTTTTCGACAGGCCACCGGGGAGCTGTTTTTT.

The chain recombines TRBV4-3 with TRBJ2-1; either TRBD1 or TRBD2 may supply D (5 bases each). The CDR3 is made up of 17 amino acids. V was pared by 0 bases and J by 0 bases, with 12 bases between. Germline V CDR1 and CDR2: LGHNA, YSLEER. CDR3 region: CASSQEPRGASYNEQFF. CDR3 nucleotides: TGCGCCAGCAGCCAAGAACCTCGAGGGGCCTCCTACAATGAGCAGTTCTTC.